Shown below are 22 T cell receptor beta chains from a single sample sequenced in a study of shared clonotypes between healthy human individuals. CD45RO-negative CD8 cells positively selected for CCR7 made up the naive population, which excluded terminally differentiated effector memory CD45RA+ cells. Some clones are missing from TCRdb's copy, which holds only in-frame ones; the method was immunoSEQ multiplex PCR. The sample consists of 750,000 to 1,000,000 clones, 85% to 95% of them appearing once. The specimen was naive CD8+ T cells sorted from blood. The receptor set was obtained from a young man in good health.

The chain is built from TRBV10-1 and TRBJ2-3; D gene uncertain. The CDR3 is made up of 13 amino acids. V lost 4 bases and J 6 bases, leaving 11 bases between the germline ends. Germline V lookup: CDR1 WNHNN, CDR2 SYGVQD (reference sequence). This CDR3 reads CASSVVRTDTQYF. The DNA for the CDR3 is TGCGCCAGCAGTGTGGTGAGAACCGATACGCAGTATTTT.

V gene TRBV5-1 combines with J gene TRBJ1-5, with 7 positions matching TRBD1. Germline-derived CDR1 and CDR2 are SGHRS and YFSETQ. V lost 0 bases to trimming and J lost 3 bases; unmatched junction nucleotides: 3. The CDR3 has 15 amino acids. CDR3 loop: CASSLEGALNQPQHF. DNA of the CDR3: TGCGCCAGCAGCTTGGAGGGGGCCCTCAATCAGCCCCAGCATTTT. The complete variable domain, with remaining parts taken from reference TRBV5-1 and TRBJ1-5, reads KAGVTQTPRYLIKTRGQQVTLSCSPISGHRSVSWYQQTPGQGLQFLFEYFSETQRNKGNFPGRFSGRQFSNSRSEMNVSTLELGDSALYLCASSLEGALNQPQHFGDGTRLSIL.

This sequence joins TRBV6-5 and TRBJ2-7; D is undetermined. Germline V gives CDR1 MNHEY, CDR2 SVGAGI. The length of the CDR3 is 13 residues. V lost 7 bases and J 1 base, leaving 11 bases between the germline ends. CDR3 in amino acids: CASKDLSSYEQYF. The CDR3 DNA sequence: TGTGCCAGCAAAGATCTTTCTTCCTACGAGCAGTACTTC.

This clone was seen a single time. The V gene is TRBV5-1, the J gene TRBJ2-1; TRBD2 aligns across 9 bases. Trimming removed 1 base from V and 5 bases from J; junction bases left unmatched: 7. CDR3 size: 16 residues. In germline, CDR1 is SGHRS, CDR2 YFSETQ. CDR3 in amino acids: CASSLRREGLHNEQFF. CDR3 DNA sequence: TGCGCCAGCAGCTTGAGGCGGGAGGGCCTCCACAATGAGCAGTTCTTC.

The chain is built from TRBV6-5 and TRBJ1-1; weak D call: TRBD1 (5 bases). With 8 bases removed from V and 7 bases from J, the gap between germline ends came to 17 bases. The CDR3 is made up of 13 amino acids. Germline CDR1 is MNHEY and CDR2 is SVGAGI. CDR3 sequence (DNA): TGTGCCAGCTCACTAAGTAGGGGTTTTGAAGCTTTCTTT. Protein: CASSLSRGFEAFF.

The count of this clone is one. This rearrangement joins TRBV10-1 to TRBJ2-2; no clear D. CDR3 length: 14 amino acids. Germline CDR1 and CDR2: WNHNN and SYGVQD (reference sequence). Trimming shortened V by 6 bases and J by 2 bases, and 10 bases separated the two germline ends. As DNA, the CDR3 is TGCGCCAGCAGCGCCAGGCTCAACACCGGGGAGCTGTTTTTT. Translating it yields CASSARLNTGELFF.

The chain couples TRBV30 to TRBJ1-2, with 11 bases aligning to TRBD1. CDR1 is GTSNPN, CDR2 SVGIG, per germline (reference sequence). This CDR3 has 18 residues. The V segment lost 5 bases and the J segment 3 bases; nucleotides outside the gene matches: 17. The CDR3 loop reads CAWSKRDRGFRNDYGYTF. The CDR3 DNA follows: TGTGCCTGGTCTAAACGGGACAGGGGGTTCCGGAACGACTATGGCTACACCTTC.

The chain uses TRBV7-9 and TRBJ2-7; D not resolved. Trimming took 0 bases from V and 3 from J, leaving 9 bases between them. This CDR3 spans 14 amino acids. Germline CDR1 is SEHNR and CDR2 is FQNEAQ (reference sequence). As DNA, the CDR3 is TGTGCCAGCAGCTTAGCGCGGACGGGCTACGAGCAGTACTTC. Its translation: CASSLARTGYEQYF.

To note about this clone: In the same sample, other DNA sequences code for this CDR3. The rearrangement links TRBV27 to TRBJ2-5, with 7 bases lining up with TRBD2. Germline trimming cut 2 bases from V and 4 bases from J; bases unmatched to any gene: 4. There are 14 residues in the CDR3. Germline lookup yields CDR1 MNHEY and CDR2 SMNVEV (reference sequence). The CDR3 bases are TGTGCCAGCAGTTTACTGGGCGGGAGAGAGACCCAGTACTTC. Its translation is CASSLLGGRETQYF.

The chain joins TRBV5-1 to TRBJ2-6, with D tentatively TRBD1 (6 bases). Trimming took off 2 bases at V and 4 bases at J, with 10 bases between the two ends. The CDR3 is 15 residues long. Looked up from germline, CDR1 is SGHRS and CDR2 is YFSETQ. The CDR3 DNA sequence: TGCGCCAGCAGCTTAACAGGGTACGGGGCCAACGTCCTGACTTTC. This sequence encodes CASSLTGYGANVLTF.

The gene calls are TRBV7-6 and TRBJ2-7; D tentatively fits TRBD1 or TRBD2 (5 bases each). The CDR3 extends over 14 amino acids. The germline V and J ends were trimmed by 6 bases and 1 base, with 13 bases remaining between them. Per germline, CDR1 SGHVS and CDR2 FNYEAQ. CDR3 loop: CASRAGTGSYEQYF. The CDR3 DNA follows: TGTGCCAGCAGAGCCGGGACCGGGTCCTACGAGCAGTACTTC. Together with reference TRBV7-6 and TRBJ2-7, the CDR3 gives the full variable domain: GAGVSQSPRYKVTKRGQDVALRCDPISGHVSLYWYRQALGQGPEFLTYFNYEAQQDKSGLPNDRFSAERPEGSISTLTIQRTEQRDSAMYRCASRAGTGSYEQYFGPGTRLTVT.

J is TRBJ2-7 and V is TRBV11-2; 10 bases align to TRBD2. This CDR3 has 12 amino acids. CDR1 is SGHAT and CDR2 is FQNNGV in the germline V gene. J lost 12 bases, V lost 6 bases, and 8 bases had no gene match. The CDR3 here is CASSGLAAIRYF. The DNA for the CDR3 is TGTGCCAGCAGTGGACTAGCGGCGATACGGTACTTC.

The chain combines TRBV5-5 with TRBJ2-3, with 8 nucleotides matching TRBD2. The CDR3 runs 16 residues. The junction had 7 bases not matched to a gene; V was cut back by 2 bases and J by 2 bases. The germline V gene encodes CDR1 SGHKS and CDR2 YYEKEE (reference sequence). This CDR3 reads CASSFGLAGLTDTQYF. The CDR3 coding sequence is TGTGCCAGCAGCTTCGGGTTAGCGGGACTCACAGATACGCAGTATTTT.

Details on this clone: In the same sample, other DNA sequences code for this CDR3. The CDR3 sequence is CASSEGTYEQYF. The CDR3 coding sequence is TGCGCCAGCAGTGAGGGAACCTACGAGCAGTACTTC. V usage is TRBV10-1 and J usage is TRBJ2-7; no clear D. Germline V lookup: CDR1 WNHNN, CDR2 SYGVQD (reference sequence). V dropped 2 bases and J dropped 2 bases, with 4 bases sitting between them. The CDR3 is 12 residues long.

The chain joins TRBV18 to TRBJ2-1, with 9 bases lining up with TRBD2. Germline-derived CDR1 and CDR2 are KGHSH and LQKENI. This CDR3 has 16 amino acids. The V gene end was trimmed by 5 bases and the J gene end by 1 base; junction bases not matched to a gene: 6. The CDR3 is CASSLSTSGSYNEQFF. CDR3 bases: TGTGCCAGCTCATTATCGACTAGCGGTTCCTACAATGAGCAGTTCTTC.

The CDR3 DNA sequence: TGTGCCAGCAGCCTAATATCGACAGGGCTAGCCAAAAACATTCAGTACTTC. This translates into CASSLISTGLAKNIQYF. The J gene is TRBJ2-4, the V gene TRBV13, with TRBD1 identical over 7 bases. The CDR3 is 17 residues long. V shed 5 bases and J 0 bases; nucleotides not matched to a gene: 10. CDR1 and CDR2 (germline): PRHDT, FYEKMQ (reference sequence).

The rearrangement joins TRBV19 to TRBJ1-1, with 7 bases that match TRBD1. The J segment lost 5 bases and the V segment lost 3 bases, leaving 15 bases of the junction unmatched. The CDR3 runs 17 residues. In germline, CDR1 is LNHDA, CDR2 SQIVND (reference sequence). The CDR3 sequence is CASSISVYRGGGTEAFF. The DNA of the CDR3 is TGTGCCAGTAGTATTTCGGTTTACAGGGGCGGTGGGACTGAAGCTTTCTTT.

The rearrangement joins TRBV18 to TRBJ1-5; D gene unclear. V gave up 6 bases and J gave up 2 bases, with 20 bases separating them. CDR3 size: 17 residues. Germline CDR1 and CDR2: KGHSH and LQKENI. In DNA form, the CDR3 reads TGTGCCAGCTCCCCGACGGGTGTAAGGGAGGGCAATCAGCCCCAGCATTTT. It translates to CASSPTGVREGNQPQHF.

The chain links TRBV29-1 to TRBJ2-3, with 10 bases that match TRBD1. The ends lost 5 bases at V and 9 bases at J; junction bases unmatched: 5. CDR3 length equals 12 residues. Germline assignment: CDR1 SQVTM and CDR2 ANQGSEA. The CDR3 here is CSVWTGGLTQYF. CDR3 nucleotide sequence: TGCAGCGTTTGGACAGGGGGTCTCACGCAGTATTTT.

V and J are TRBV28 and TRBJ2-1; 7 bases match TRBD2. Germline assignment: CDR1 MDHEN and CDR2 SYDVKM. V lost 2 bases, J lost 8 bases, and 6 bases stayed unmatched. The CDR3 sequence is 14 residues long. CDR3 nucleotides: TGTGCCAGCAGTTTAAGAGCGGGAATCGATGAGCAGTTCTTC. Encoded protein: CASSLRAGIDEQFF.

The chain combines TRBV15 with TRBJ1-2, with a weak D call TRBD1 (5 bases). V was cut by 0 bases and J by 6 bases, with 14 bases left in between. The CDR3 runs 15 residues. Germline lookup yields CDR1 LNHNV and CDR2 YYDKDF (reference sequence). The CDR3 DNA reads TGTGCCACCAGCAGAGATGGTAGCGGGGGGGATGGCTACACCTTC. As protein: CATSRDGSGGDGYTF.

The chain uses TRBV7-9 and TRBJ1-1, with unresolved D. This CDR3 is built from 15 residues. Deletions cut 4 bases from V and 0 bases from J, with 12 bases between. CDR1 and CDR2 (germline): SEHNR, FQNEAQ (reference sequence). CDR3 protein: CASSSRRLMNTEAFF. The DNA for the CDR3 is TGTGCCAGCAGCTCCCGACGGTTGATGAACACTGAAGCTTTCTTT.